The present entry profiles one T cell receptor (beta chain) with its context. This sample was included in a study of human T cells and chemical hapten exposure. For the study at large: TCR yield per sample varied, mainly due to pooled library volumes.

The CDR3 is 15 amino acids. V lost 2 bases, J lost 12 bases, and 13 bases stayed unmatched. Looked up from germline, CDR1 is SGHTA and CDR2 is FQGNSA. Time point indicated: patch test 2, 6 weeks after DPC sensitization. Sample treatment: therapeutic diphenylcyclopropenone sensitization with weekly scalp DPC. Donors, patients with alopecia ranging from 18 to 70 years old and judged suitable for DPC, provided samples. MiXCR was run by TCRdb on the RACE reads, yielding one entry per CDR3 protein. The repertoire holds over 70,000 distinct CDR3 sequences, with 8.5% to 9% as singletons. The sample in question was whole blood, obtained in connection with sensitization to the hapten diphenylcyclopropenone (DPC). This receptor was obtained from a woman aged 50 to 60 with alopecia areata. Some clones in this sample may be carry-over from other donors' samples. The V and J genes are TRBV7-2 and TRBJ2-1, with 7 positions matching TRBD2. CDR3 region: CASSLRAAGDRRQFF. The CDR3, as DNA: TGTGCCAGCAGCTTAAGGGCCGCGGGGGATCGGAGGCAGTTCTTC.